This TCR beta chain was captured in a study of blood T cells in healthy people across ages. PCR was performed a second time for roughly 7 to 11 cycles using a sample-barcoded 5' primer and a J-beta primer mix. TCRdb reanalysed the 5' RACE reads using MiXCR and keeps one entry per CDR3 protein. The top ten clones hold around 25% of a sample with hundreds of thousands of distinct CDR3 sequences, roughly 50% of them seen once. Note on this clonotype: This may come from a read error, since a much larger clone is one base off.

The CDR3 runs 13 residues. The germline CDR1 and CDR2 sequences are LGHNA and YSLEER. This TCR was recovered from a man aged 40-49 years in good health. This rearrangement joins TRBV4-3 to TRBJ2-7, with 11 nucleotides matching TRBD2. The sequencing sample was made of blood. CDR3 DNA sequence: TGCACCAGCAGCCCGGGACTAGCGGTCGAGCAGTACTTC. Protein sequence: CTSSPGLAVEQYF.